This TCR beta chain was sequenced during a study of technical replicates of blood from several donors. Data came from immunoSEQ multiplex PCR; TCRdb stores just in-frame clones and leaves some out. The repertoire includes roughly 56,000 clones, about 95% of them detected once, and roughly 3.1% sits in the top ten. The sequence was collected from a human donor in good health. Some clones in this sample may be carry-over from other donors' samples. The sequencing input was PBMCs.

The CDR3 is CASSPGGTSTDTQYF. CDR3 sequence (DNA): TGCGCCAGCAGTCCGGGGGGTACTAGCACAGATACGCAGTATTTT. The V gene is TRBV4-3, the J gene TRBJ2-3; 7 bases are shared with TRBD2. J lost 0 bases, V lost 6 bases, and 6 bases had no gene match. In germline, CDR1 is LGHNA, CDR2 YSLEER. This CDR3 contains 15 residues.